These 18 T cell receptor beta chains were sequenced from one sample in a study of blood T cell repertoires in COVID-19 (dated by TCRdb to 2018 to 2021). Receptor libraries were prepared by the immunoSEQ multiplex PCR assay. TCRdb retrieved this table from immuneACCESS and kept in-frame rearrangements only. Not all clones are present; in checked studies, unresolved V genes account for under half, and no reason is known for the remainder. Counted in this sample were over 85,000 clones; around 90% of them appeared once. Approximately 3.4% of the sample belongs to the ten largest clones. The specimen sequenced was peripheral blood. These receptors came from a woman aged 50 to 60 with acute or convalescent COVID-19.

This clone was seen more than once but under ten times. The chain is built from TRBV7-7 and TRBJ2-2; D remains unclear. CDR3 length equals 16 residues. Germline CDR1 is SSHAT and CDR2 is FNYEAQ (reference sequence). Trimming cost V 1 base and J 4 bases, with 13 bases left between them. The CDR3 DNA follows: TGTGCCAGCAGCTTAGGTCGAGGCAGAGGCACCGGGGAGCTGTTTTTT. Amino acid sequence: CASSLGRGRGTGELFF.

The chain combines TRBV7-8 with TRBJ1-1; 7 nucleotides line up with TRBD1. V lost 5 bases to trimming and J lost 5 bases; unmatched junction nucleotides: 5. The germline CDR1 and CDR2 sequences are SGHVS and FQNEAQ. This CDR3 is 13 amino acids long. This CDR3 reads CASSGQAGTEAFF. Here the CDR3 DNA reads TGTGCCAGCAGCGGACAGGCGGGTACTGAAGCTTTCTTT.

This chain links TRBV5-1 with TRBJ2-7; 10 nucleotides match TRBD2. This CDR3 region has 13 residues. Germline V gene lookup returns CDR1 SGHRS and CDR2 YFSETQ. The V and J ends lost 4 bases and 4 bases, in that order; junction bases with no gene match: 2. CDR3 loop: CASSAGLAYEQYF. In nucleotides, the CDR3 is TGCGCCAGCAGCGCGGGACTAGCGTACGAGCAGTACTTC.

V gene TRBV7-9 combines with J gene TRBJ2-7, with TRBD2 as a possible D gene (6 bases). The V gene's germline CDR1 is SEHNR and CDR2 FQNEAQ (reference sequence). The CDR3 is 18 residues long. V lost 5 bases, J lost 0 bases, and 23 bases lay in between. The CDR3 region is CASSMIPRPGDPSYEQYF. In DNA form, the CDR3 reads TGTGCCAGCAGCATGATACCCCGGCCGGGGGACCCCTCCTACGAGCAGTACTTC. Supplemented by reference TRBV7-9 and TRBJ2-7, the full variable domain reads DTGVSQNPRHKITKRGQNVTFRCDPISEHNRLYWYRQTLGQGPEFLTYFQNEAQLEKSRLLSDRFSAERPKGSFSTLEIQRTEQGDSAMYLCASSMIPRPGDPSYEQYFGPGTRLTVT.

The chain couples TRBV12-3 or TRBV12-4 to TRBJ1-2; D might be TRBD1 (5 bases). The CDR3 length is 13 residues. V gave up 6 bases and J gave up 2 bases, with 10 bases separating them. The CDR3 coding sequence is TGTGCCAGCAGCCTCAGGGTCAACTATGGCTACACCTTC. Amino acid sequence: CASSLRVNYGYTF.

V and J are TRBV14 and TRBJ2-3; D ambiguous. V was pared by 1 base and J by 3 bases, with 5 bases between. This CDR3 has 13 amino acids. The germline gives CDR1 SGHDN, CDR2 FVKESK. The CDR3 nucleotides read TGTGCCAGCAGCCAAGGACTGACAGATACGCAGTATTTT. Its translation: CASSQGLTDTQYF. Using reference TRBV14 and TRBJ2-3 for the parts outside the CDR3, the full variable domain is EAGVTQFPSHSVIEKGQTVTLRCDPISGHDNLYWYRRVMGKEIKFLLHFVKESKQDESGMPNNRFLAERTGGTYSTLKVQPAELEDSGVYFCASSQGLTDTQYFGPGTRLTVL.

The gene calls are TRBV7-9 and TRBJ1-2; no firm D call. Between the trimmed V and J ends, which lost 8 bases and 8 bases, there was a span of 15 bases. Germline assignment: CDR1 SEHNR and CDR2 FQNEAQ (reference sequence). This CDR3 has 12 amino acids. CDR3 region: CASPGRGAGYTF. The CDR3 DNA is TGTGCCAGCCCAGGACGGGGTGCCGGCTACACCTTC.

The rearrangement joins TRBV5-1 to TRBJ1-2, with unresolved D. Germline-derived CDR1 and CDR2 are SGHRS and YFSETQ. CDR3 length: 14 amino acids. Between the trimmed V and J ends, which lost 4 bases and 0 bases, there was a span of 10 bases. The CDR3 region has the DNA TGCGCCAGCAGCGCAGTAACAACTAACTATGGCTACACCTTC. Translated, it gives CASSAVTTNYGYTF.

The chain combines TRBV6-6 with TRBJ1-5; D might be TRBD1 (5 bases). The germline V and J ends were trimmed by 7 bases and 3 bases, with 10 bases remaining between them. From germline, CDR1 is MNHNY and CDR2 SVGAGI (reference sequence). CDR3 length: 13 amino acids. The CDR3, as DNA: TGTGCCAGCAAGGACACAGCCAATCAGCCCCAGCATTTT. Translating it yields CASKDTANQPQHF.

The chain combines TRBV5-5 with TRBJ2-5; 12 nucleotides match TRBD2. In germline, CDR1 is SGHKS, CDR2 YYEKEE (reference sequence). V shed 0 bases and J 4 bases; nucleotides not matched to a gene: 4. This CDR3 contains 16 residues. The CDR3 protein is CASSLVRTSGTETQYF. The CDR3 region has the DNA TGTGCCAGCAGCTTGGTGAGGACTAGCGGGACAGAGACCCAGTACTTC.

The chain couples TRBV24-1 to TRBJ2-1; D may be TRBD2 (5 bases). Deletions cut 8 bases from V and 0 bases from J, with 7 bases between. Germline assignment: CDR1 KGHDR and CDR2 SFDVKD. This CDR3 contains 13 residues. Written as DNA, the CDR3 is TGTGCCACCATCGGGAACTCCTACAATGAGCAGTTCTTC. Translation gives CATIGNSYNEQFF.

This sequence joins TRBV28 and TRBJ2-7; 7 nucleotides agree with TRBD1. Germline V gene data show CDR1 as MDHEN and CDR2 as SYDVKM. The CDR3 runs to 12 residues. The J segment lost 4 bases and the V segment lost 4 bases, leaving 1 base of the junction unmatched. The CDR3 bases are TGTGCCAGCAGTTCGGACAGGTACGAGCAGTACTTC. Translation gives CASSSDRYEQYF.

This clone was found once. The V call is TRBV7-9, the J call TRBJ1-2; TRBD1 matches 7 bases. The CDR3 consists of 14 residues. CDR1 is SEHNR and CDR2 is FQNEAQ in the germline V gene (reference sequence). V dropped 4 bases and J dropped 2; count of bases not matched to a gene: 4. CDR3 in DNA: TGTGCCAGCAGCTACGGGACAGAGAACTATGGCTACACCTTC. Protein: CASSYGTENYGYTF.

This chain uses TRBV7-2 with TRBJ2-2; 11 bases fit TRBD2. This CDR3 region has 16 residues. The V gene's germline CDR1 is SGHTA and CDR2 FQGNSA. With 5 bases clipped from V and 8 bases from J, the junction kept 10 bases outside the gene matches. The CDR3 loop reads CASSLTSGRSQGELFF. In nucleotides, the CDR3 is TGTGCCAGCAGCCTTACTAGCGGGAGATCCCAGGGGGAGCTGTTTTTT.

J is TRBJ2-5 and V is TRBV6-5; D perhaps matches TRBD2 (6 bases). Germline values: CDR1 MNHEY, CDR2 SVGAGI. V lost 5 bases and J lost 7, with 17 bases in between. This CDR3 is 14 amino acids long. The CDR3 is CASSTGLTRGTQYF. In DNA, the CDR3 is TGTGCCAGCAGTACCGGACTGACTAGAGGGACCCAGTACTTC.

This chain joins TRBV9 and TRBJ2-7; the match to TRBD2 covers 10 bases. V shed 2 bases, J shed 4 bases, and the junction held 6 bases outside the gene matches. The CDR3 has 15 residues. Germline V gene lookup returns CDR1 SGDLS and CDR2 YYNGEE. CDR3 in amino acids: CASSVTTSGPYEQYF. Here the CDR3 DNA reads TGTGCCAGCAGCGTCACGACTAGCGGGCCTTACGAGCAGTACTTC.

The CDR3 reads CATSDSRDKYYEQYF. The CDR3 nucleotides read TGTGCCACCAGTGATTCCCGGGACAAATACTACGAGCAGTACTTC. J is TRBJ2-7 and V is TRBV24-1; perhaps TRBD1 as D (6 bases). CDR3 length equals 15 residues. Germline CDR1 and CDR2: KGHDR and SFDVKD. The V end was cut by 2 bases, the J end by 3 bases, with 13 bases between.

This sequence joins TRBV3-1 (or the pseudogene TRBV3-2) and TRBJ2-1; 10 positions match TRBD2. J gave up 0 bases and V 0 bases, and 2 bases lay outside the gene matches. Germline V gene sequence: CDR1 LGHDT, CDR2 YNNKEL (reference sequence). CDR3 length: 17 residues. CDR3 sequence: CASSQELAGSSYNEQFF. The CDR3 nucleotides read TGTGCCAGCAGCCAAGAACTAGCGGGGAGCTCCTACAATGAGCAGTTCTTC.